This entry lists 10 T cell receptor beta chains sequenced from one sample in a study of vaccination and CD4 T cells after COVID-19. The treatment is: approximately nine-day PBMC culture with coronavirus spike peptide pools or control peptides (ViraFEST assay). With the Oncomine TCR Beta short-read assay, DNA from cultured CD4+ T cells was sequenced. TCRdb passed the PCR reads through MiXCR, listing each CDR3 protein once. Of 13,000 or so distinct CDR3 sequences listed, around half are singletons. No antigen is known for these receptors. The sequenced sample consisted of CD4+ T cells from blood, cultured in vitro. Receptors originate from a human donor who had recovered from COVID-19.

The chain joins TRBV24-1 to TRBJ2-1; D may correspond to TRBD1 or TRBD2 (5 bases each). The CDR3 has 16 amino acids. V was shortened by 1 base and J by 7 bases, with 16 bases between the two germline ends. In germline, CDR1 is KGHDR, CDR2 SFDVKD. The chain's CDR3 is CATSDLGDGEGNEQFF. In nucleotides, the CDR3 is TGTGCCACCAGTGATTTAGGGGACGGAGAAGGGAATGAGCAGTTCTTC.

A note on this clonotype: Compared with germline, one end of the junction differs, possibly owing to a read error. The V and J genes are TRBV7-3 and TRBJ1-1; no clear D gene. The CDR3 loop spans 14 amino acids. CDR1 SGHTA and CDR2 FQGTGA come from the germline V gene. CDR3 sequence (DNA): TGTGCCAGCAGCTTAACGATGGGGAACACTGAAGCTCTCTTT. This encodes CASSLTMGNTEALF. The full variable domain, its missing parts supplied by reference TRBV7-3 and TRBJ1-1, is GAGVSQTPSNKVTEKGKYVELRCDPISGHTALYWYRQSLGQGPEFLIYFQGTGAADDSGLPNDRFFAVRPEGSVSTLKIQRTERGDSAVYLCASSLTMGNTEALFGQGTRLTVV.

The V call is TRBV30, the J call TRBJ2-5, with TRBD2 matching over 14 bases. The CDR3 runs 14 residues. In germline, CDR1 is GTSNPN, CDR2 SVGIG (reference sequence). V was pared by 8 bases and J by 5 bases, with 7 bases of the junction left unmatched. The CDR3 here is CAEGLAGVAETQYF. CDR3 nucleotide sequence: TGTGCCGAGGGACTAGCGGGGGTAGCGGAGACCCAGTACTTC.

This clonotype appeared once. The chain links TRBV2 to TRBJ1-6; no definite D call. V lost 4 bases, J lost 7 bases, and 5 bases lay in between. The CDR3 runs to 12 residues. The germline gives CDR1 SNHLY, CDR2 FYNNEI. The CDR3 reads CASSGRNSPLHF. The CDR3 coding sequence is TGTGCCAGCAGTGGTCGAAATTCACCCCTCCACTTT.

The chain employs TRBV24-1 and TRBJ2-7; TRBD1 agrees at 7 bases. V trimming: 2 bases; J trimming: 2 bases; junction bases outside the gene matches: 2. This CDR3 comprises 14 residues. Per germline, CDR1 KGHDR and CDR2 SFDVKD. This chain's CDR3 is CATSDSGQPYEQYF. The CDR3 DNA is TGTGCCACCAGTGATTCGGGACAGCCCTACGAGCAGTACTTC.

J is TRBJ1-1 and V is TRBV6-1, with D possibly being TRBD1 (5 bases). CDR1 MNHNS and CDR2 SASEGT come from the germline V gene. Trimming left V 4 bases short and J 2 bases short, with 5 bases between. This CDR3 has 12 amino acids. In DNA, the CDR3 is TGTGCCAGCAGTGGGGACAACACTGAAGCTTTCTTT. This gives the protein CASSGDNTEAFF.

J is TRBJ2-7 and V is TRBV28; 9 bases line up with TRBD1. CDR1 and CDR2 from the germline V gene are MDHEN and SYDVKM. The CDR3 covers 12 residues. V shed 6 bases and J 3 bases; nucleotides not matched to a gene: 0. CDR3 in amino acids: CASRTGGYEQYF. Written as DNA, the CDR3 is TGTGCCAGCAGGACAGGGGGCTACGAGCAGTACTTC.

The chain links TRBV20-1 to TRBJ1-1; TRBD1 is a possible D gene (6 bases). V lost 4 bases and J lost 5, with 14 bases in between. Germline CDR1 DFQATT, CDR2 SNEGSKA (reference sequence). The CDR3 has 13 amino acids. Here the CDR3 DNA reads TGCAGTGCTACCAGGGGCGCGGGAACTGAAGCTTTCTTT. Translation gives CSATRGAGTEAFF.

The V gene is TRBV20-1, the J gene TRBJ2-1, with D perhaps TRBD2 (6 bases). Deletions cut 3 bases from V and 5 bases from J, with 11 bases between. The germline CDR1 and CDR2 sequences are DFQATT and SNEGSKA (reference sequence). The CDR3 covers 13 residues. CDR3 loop: CSARAGLNNEQFF. The CDR3 DNA follows: TGCAGTGCTAGGGCGGGACTTAACAATGAGCAGTTCTTC.

The CDR3 sequence: CASTTGLRTGNTIYF. DNA for the CDR3: TGTGCCAGCACCACGGGACTCAGGACTGGAAACACCATATATTTT. The chain uses TRBV2 and TRBJ1-3, with D possibly being TRBD1 (5 bases). The germline V and J ends were trimmed by 7 bases and 2 bases, with 15 bases remaining between them. From germline, CDR1 is SNHLY and CDR2 FYNNEI. The length of the CDR3 is 15 residues.